The 10 T cell receptor beta chains below all came from one sample that was sequenced in a study of blood T cell repertoires in COVID-19. This table comes from immunoSEQ multiplex PCR, and its TCRdb copy is limited to in-frame clones, with some not included. The sample consists of about 130,000 clones, over 75% of them appearing once. Sequenced material: peripheral blood. The receptors stem from a man aged 25-40 years with COVID-19, enrolled during active disease.

The chain joins TRBV6-6 to TRBJ2-5; possibly TRBD1 for D (6 bases). Germline CDR1 MNHNY, CDR2 SVGAGI (reference sequence). The CDR3 length is 11 residues. V was clipped by 6 bases and J by 11 bases, with 13 bases between them. CDR3 loop: CASSYRDMQYF. The CDR3, as DNA: TGTGCCAGCAGCTACCGGGACATGCAGTACTTC.

As DNA, the CDR3 is TGTGCCAGCAGCTTAGGGGTGCAGGGGACAGCTTTCTTT. This translates into CASSLGVQGTAFF. The chain links TRBV7-2 to TRBJ1-1; D is perhaps TRBD1 (6 bases). V gave up 1 base and J gave up 10 bases, with 13 bases separating them. The CDR3 sequence is 13 residues long. CDR1 is SGHTA, CDR2 FQGNSA, per germline.

V is TRBV6-5 and J is TRBJ1-2; D possibly corresponds to TRBD1 (6 bases). This CDR3 spans 13 amino acids. Trimming shortened V by 8 bases and J by 4 bases, and 14 bases separated the two germline ends. Germline CDR1 MNHEY, CDR2 SVGAGI. The DNA for the CDR3 is TGTGCCAGCCGAGGGGGGGGCAGCTATGGCTACACCTTC. Translation gives CASRGGGSYGYTF.

This clone showed up just a few times. The V call is TRBV19, the J call TRBJ1-2; 7 positions agree with TRBD1. Germline CDR1 and CDR2: LNHDA and SQIVND (reference sequence). The CDR3 runs to 15 residues. Trimming removed 4 bases from V and 6 bases from J; junction bases left unmatched: 11. CDR3 sequence reads: CASSTQTGDGNGYTF. The CDR3 coding sequence is TGTGCCAGTAGTACCCAAACAGGGGATGGCAATGGCTACACCTTC.

The rearrangement joins TRBV29-1 to TRBJ2-2; 12 bases fit TRBD2. The CDR3 runs to 16 residues. Germline loops: CDR1 SQVTM, CDR2 ANQGSEA. V shed 4 bases, J shed 5 bases, and the junction held 8 bases outside the gene matches. In DNA form, the CDR3 reads TGCAGCGTTGTTCGGCTAGCGGGGGGGCGAACCGGGGAGCTGTTTTTT. Protein sequence: CSVVRLAGGRTGELFF.

This chain links TRBV6-6 with TRBJ1-2; TRBD1 might be the D (5 bases). The ends were cut back, 5 bases at V and 6 bases at J, with 13 bases in the middle. This CDR3 spans 13 amino acids. In germline, CDR1 is MNHNY, CDR2 SVGAGI (reference sequence). The CDR3 DNA is TGTGCCAGCAGTACCACGGGGGAGGATGGCTACACCTTC. It is translated as CASSTTGEDGYTF.

The chain joins TRBV29-1 to TRBJ2-2; TRBD2 matches 10 bases. CDR1 and CDR2 (germline): SQVTM, ANQGSEA. Germline trimming cut 8 bases from V and 5 bases from J; bases unmatched to any gene: 5. The length of the CDR3 is 13 residues. In DNA, the CDR3 is TGCAGCCTCCGAGCGGGAGGGACCGGGGAGCTGTTTTTT. Translating gives CSLRAGGTGELFF.

This clone was seen just once. The V gene is TRBV4-3, the J gene TRBJ1-1; no reliable D call. The CDR3 runs to 14 residues. V lost 0 bases, J lost 0 bases, and 5 bases lay in between. CDR1 and CDR2 (germline): LGHNA, YSLEER. This CDR3 reads CASSQESVNTEAFF. The CDR3 DNA reads TGCGCCAGCAGCCAAGAATCAGTGAACACTGAAGCTTTCTTT.

The chain uses TRBV5-1 and TRBJ2-2; TRBD1 matches 9 bases. The trim removed 2 bases at V and 1 base at J, leaving 3 bases unmatched. This CDR3 has 16 residues. The germline V gene encodes CDR1 SGHRS and CDR2 YFSETQ. The CDR3 sequence: CASSLRQGGNTGELFF. CDR3 nucleotides: TGCGCCAGCAGCTTAAGACAGGGGGGGAACACCGGGGAGCTGTTTTTT. Full variable domain (outside the CDR3, taken from reference TRBV5-1 and TRBJ2-2): KAGVTQTPRYLIKTRGQQVTLSCSPISGHRSVSWYQQTPGQGLQFLFEYFSETQRNKGNFPGRFSGRQFSNSRSEMNVSTLELGDSALYLCASSLRQGGNTGELFFGEGSRLTVL.

Of note for this clone: The same CDR3 also results from other DNA sequences found in this sample. The CDR3 loop reads CASRDSFSGNTIYF. The CDR3 DNA reads TGCGCCAGCCGGGACAGCTTCTCTGGAAACACCATATATTTT. This sequence joins TRBV5-1 and TRBJ1-3; 7 positions agree with TRBD1. This CDR3 contains 14 residues. Germline loops: CDR1 SGHRS, CDR2 YFSETQ. With V trimmed by 7 bases and J by 0 bases, 4 bases remained unmatched.